A single sample gave rise to the 27 T cell receptor beta chains below, sequenced in a study of T cell responses to AZD1222 COVID-19 vaccine. Libraries were prepared by immunoSEQ multiplex PCR; TCRdb keeps only in-frame clonotypes and omits some of them. The repertoire has 150,000 or so clones, 80% to 95% of them found once; the top ten carry less than 1.5%. Sequences were derived from peripheral blood, sampled 28 days after the second AZD1222 dose. All receptors derive from an adult who received the AZD1222 COVID-19 vaccine.

The chain employs TRBV18 and TRBJ2-6, with no clear D. The CDR3 consists of 15 residues. V was trimmed by 4 bases and J by 4 bases, leaving 11 bases between them. In germline, CDR1 is KGHSH, CDR2 LQKENI. As DNA, the CDR3 is TGTGCCAGCTCACAACCACTGGGCGGGGCCAACGTCCTGACTTTC. Translation gives CASSQPLGGANVLTF.

The chain couples TRBV5-1 to TRBJ2-6, with D possibly matching TRBD1 (6 bases). The CDR3 spans 15 residues. V lost 4 bases and J 2 bases, leaving 10 bases between the germline ends. CDR1 SGHRS and CDR2 YFSETQ come from the germline V gene. The CDR3 region has the DNA TGCGCCAGCAGCATTACAGGGACTGGGGCCAACGTCCTGACTTTC. Protein sequence: CASSITGTGANVLTF.

V is TRBV7-3 and J is TRBJ1-1; D may be TRBD1 (5 bases). This CDR3 region has 15 residues. CDR1 SGHTA and CDR2 FQGTGA come from the germline V gene. V was clipped by 5 bases and J by 1 base, with 14 bases between them. The DNA of the CDR3 is TGTGCCAGCAGCCCCCTAGCGGGGGGGAACACTGAAGCTTTCTTT. Its translation: CASSPLAGGNTEAFF.

The chain carries TRBV7-2 and TRBJ1-3; D is uncertain. Germline CDR1 is SGHTA and CDR2 is FQGNSA. CDR3 length: 14 amino acids. The V gene lost 4 bases and the J gene lost 1 base, with 8 bases spanning the gap. This chain's CDR3 is CASSSQASGNTIYF. The CDR3 DNA sequence: TGTGCCAGCAGCTCTCAGGCATCTGGAAACACCATATATTTT.

The chain couples TRBV7-8 to TRBJ1-2; perhaps TRBD1 as D (6 bases). The V and J ends lost 1 base and 6 bases respectively, with 21 bases between them. From germline, CDR1 is SGHVS and CDR2 FQNEAQ. CDR3 length equals 17 residues. As DNA, the CDR3 is TGTGCCAGCAGCTTAGATTACAGGGTGGATCAGGAAGATGGCTACACCTTC. Translation gives CASSLDYRVDQEDGYTF.

V gene TRBV12-3 or TRBV12-4 combines with J gene TRBJ1-5; no reliable D call. CDR3 size: 13 residues. Deletions cut 3 bases from V and 2 bases from J, with 5 bases between. CDR3 region: CASSFGGNQPQHF. In DNA form, the CDR3 reads TGTGCCAGCAGTTTTGGGGGCAATCAGCCCCAGCATTTT.

This chain links TRBV7-2 with TRBJ1-6; D is perhaps TRBD1 (6 bases). Germline CDR1 and CDR2: SGHTA and FQGNSA. V was trimmed by 2 bases and J by 7 bases, leaving 21 bases between them. CDR3 length: 18 amino acids. The CDR3 nucleotides are TGTGCCAGCAGCTTAACATGGCTACCACCCAGGGGAAATTCACCCCTCCACTTT. Translated, it gives CASSLTWLPPRGNSPLHF.

This clone was picked up one time. The chain recombines TRBV15 with TRBJ1-1, with TRBD1 as a possible D gene (5 bases). CDR1 is LNHNV and CDR2 is YYDKDF in the germline V gene (reference sequence). The CDR3 length is 13 residues. The V end was cut by 0 bases, the J end by 11 bases, with 13 bases between. CDR3 amino acids: CATSRDSGREAFF. DNA of the CDR3: TGTGCCACCAGCAGAGATTCGGGCAGGGAGGCTTTCTTT.

In this sample, this clone turned up a few times. CDR3 coding DNA: TGCGCCAGCAGCTTGGCGGCGGGGGGGCGCAGGAACACCGGGGAGCTGTTTTTT. It yields the protein CASSLAAGGRRNTGELFF. The chain links TRBV5-1 to TRBJ2-2; 9 bases line up with TRBD2. The V and J ends lost 0 bases and 1 base, in that order; junction bases with no gene match: 7. Per the germline V gene, CDR1 is SGHRS and CDR2 is YFSETQ. This CDR3 contains 18 residues.

V usage is TRBV18 and J usage is TRBJ1-5; TRBD1 matches at 10 bases. This CDR3 region has 13 residues. The J segment lost 3 bases and the V segment lost 10 bases, leaving 3 bases of the junction unmatched. Germline CDR1 reads KGHSH; CDR2 reads LQKENI. CDR3 coding DNA: TGTGCCACGACAGGGGGCCCCAATCAGCCCCAGCATTTT. Protein: CATTGGPNQPQHF.

V is TRBV12-3 or TRBV12-4 and J is TRBJ1-2; D is unresolved. The CDR3 runs to 12 residues. V lost 3 bases and J lost 3, with 5 bases in between. CDR3 bases: TGTGCCAGCAGTTTCCCACACTATGGCTACACCTTC. Its translation: CASSFPHYGYTF.

This chain joins TRBV7-8 and TRBJ1-2, with TRBD1 matching 7 bases. Germline V gives CDR1 SGHVS, CDR2 FQNEAQ. CDR3 length: 14 amino acids. Unmatched junction bases numbered 7, after V lost 5 bases and J lost 4 bases. Here the CDR3 reads CASSREGQLYGYTF. The CDR3 DNA follows: TGTGCCAGCAGCCGAGAGGGACAGCTCTATGGCTACACCTTC.

CDR3 sequence: CSVEQGGAGANVLTF. CDR3 nucleotide sequence: TGCAGCGTTGAACAGGGGGGAGCTGGGGCCAACGTCCTGACTTTC. The V and J genes are TRBV29-1 and TRBJ2-6; D is perhaps TRBD1 (7 bases). Germline assignment: CDR1 SQVTM and CDR2 ANQGSEA. The CDR3 length is 15 residues. V was trimmed by 2 bases and J by 2 bases, leaving 10 bases between them.

The chain carries TRBV6-6 and TRBJ1-2; weak D call: TRBD1 (5 bases). The CDR3 contains 14 residues. Trimming cost V 3 bases and J 0 bases, with 8 bases left between them. Germline loops: CDR1 MNHNY, CDR2 SVGAGI (reference sequence). This chain's CDR3 is CASSYWDANYGYTF. CDR3 DNA: TGTGCCAGCAGTTATTGGGACGCTAACTATGGCTACACCTTC.

This chain uses TRBV18 with TRBJ2-5; D possibly uses TRBD1 or TRBD2 (5 bases each). Germline CDR1 KGHSH, CDR2 LQKENI. The CDR3 consists of 15 residues. V shed 2 bases and J shed 4 bases, with 14 bases lying between them. CDR3 in amino acids: CASSPVRGTGETQYF. CDR3 in DNA: TGTGCCAGCTCACCAGTGCGTGGGACGGGAGAGACCCAGTACTTC.

The rearrangement links TRBV18 to TRBJ1-4; 8 bases align to TRBD1. This CDR3 is 19 amino acids long. The germline CDR1 and CDR2 sequences are KGHSH and LQKENI. V shed 4 bases, J shed 0 bases, and the junction held 13 bases outside the gene matches. The CDR3 here is CASSRRDRTLIATNEKLFF. The CDR3 DNA is TGTGCCAGCTCACGCCGGGACAGGACGTTGATTGCAACTAATGAAAAACTGTTTTTT.

The chain joins TRBV7-2 to TRBJ1-1; D ambiguous. Germline CDR1 reads SGHTA; CDR2 reads FQGNSA. CDR3 size: 15 residues. Trimming left V 3 bases short and J 3 bases short, with 14 bases between. The CDR3 DNA reads TGTGCCAGCAGCTTTCTAGGCAAGCAGTACACTGAAGCTTTCTTT. Encoded protein: CASSFLGKQYTEAFF.

This sequence joins TRBV4-1 and TRBJ1-3; D remains unclear. Trimming stripped 1 base from V and 3 bases from J, with 10 bases between. CDR3 length: 15 amino acids. Germline lookup yields CDR1 MGHRA and CDR2 YSYEKL. The CDR3 DNA is TGCGCCAGCAGCCAAGTAGGCAACCATGGAAACACCATATATTTT. Translation: CASSQVGNHGNTIYF.

The chain carries TRBV27 and TRBJ1-2; tentatively, D is TRBD1 (5 bases). Trimming took 6 bases from V and 7 from J, leaving 18 bases between them. The CDR3 length is 14 residues. The germline V gene has CDR1 MNHEY and CDR2 SMNVEV (reference sequence). As DNA, the CDR3 is TGTGCCAGCAGCCCAGACAGTACCCGTACTGGCTACACCTTC. Translation gives CASSPDSTRTGYTF.

As for this clone: The sample has other DNA sequences that encode this CDR3 too. The V and J genes are TRBV28 and TRBJ1-2; D is undetermined. CDR3 length: 13 residues. Germline-derived CDR1 and CDR2 are MDHEN and SYDVKM. V dropped 1 base and J dropped 5 bases, with 8 bases sitting between them. The CDR3 reads CASSLSGSYGYTF. CDR3 nucleotide sequence: TGTGCCAGCAGTTTATCGGGGAGTTATGGCTACACCTTC.

The V call is TRBV18, the J call TRBJ2-1; the D gene is possibly TRBD2 (5 bases). Per germline, CDR1 KGHSH and CDR2 LQKENI. Trimming left V 0 bases short and J 4 bases short, with 16 bases between. The CDR3 has 17 amino acids. CDR3 sequence reads: CASSPPALRGLYNEQFF. The CDR3 DNA is TGTGCCAGCTCACCACCGGCCCTTAGAGGGCTTTACAATGAGCAGTTCTTC.

The chain combines TRBV5-1 with TRBJ2-4, with 8 bases lining up with TRBD2. Trimming removed 0 bases from V and 6 bases from J; junction bases left unmatched: 8. From germline, CDR1 is SGHRS and CDR2 YFSETQ. The CDR3 length is 16 residues. The CDR3 region has the DNA TGCGCCAGCAGCTTGGAACCCGGGAGGGGAGGAAACATTCAGTACTTC. This encodes CASSLEPGRGGNIQYF.

This sequence joins TRBV10-3 and TRBJ1-6; 8 bases are a match to TRBD1. In germline, CDR1 is ENHRY, CDR2 SYGVKD. The CDR3 is 16 amino acids. With V trimmed by 2 bases and J by 6 bases, 6 bases remained unmatched. The CDR3 loop is CAISEGAGGSNSPLHF. The DNA of the CDR3 is TGTGCCATCAGTGAGGGGGCAGGGGGCTCTAATTCACCCCTCCACTTT.

The chain joins TRBV4-2 to TRBJ1-2; no clear D gene. Trimming took 0 bases from V and 1 from J, leaving 6 bases between them. Germline CDR1 reads LGHNA; CDR2 reads YNFKEQ. The CDR3 runs 14 residues. The chain's CDR3 is CASSQDRLNYGYTF. DNA of the CDR3: TGTGCCAGCAGCCAAGATAGACTTAACTATGGCTACACCTTC.

The chain couples TRBV13 to TRBJ2-7; D might be TRBD1 (5 bases). V dropped 6 bases and J dropped 0 bases, with 6 bases sitting between them. This CDR3 has 12 residues. CDR1 is PRHDT and CDR2 is FYEKMQ in the germline V gene (reference sequence). The CDR3 bases are TGTGCCAGCAGGGACAACTCCTACGAGCAGTACTTC. Translating it yields CASRDNSYEQYF.

The rearrangement uses TRBV28 and TRBJ1-1; tentative D call: TRBD1 (5 bases). Between the trimmed V and J ends, which lost 2 bases and 4 bases, there was a span of 11 bases. The CDR3 loop spans 14 amino acids. The germline CDR1 and CDR2 sequences are MDHEN and SYDVKM. CDR3 bases: TGTGCCAGCAGTTTAGGGACGCAAGGCACTGAAGCTTTCTTT. This encodes CASSLGTQGTEAFF. Looking up the rest from reference TRBV28 and TRBJ1-1 gives the full variable domain: DVKVTQSSRYLVKRTGEKVFLECVQDMDHENMFWYRQDPGLGLRLIYFSYDVKMKEKGDIPEGYSVSREKKERFSLILESASTNQTSMYLCASSLGTQGTEAFFGQGTRLTVV.

CDR3 bases: TGTGCCAGCAGTTACCGAAAAGGGACAGCAATAAGCGGAAACACCATATATTTT. Its protein product is CASSYRKGTAISGNTIYF. The genes are TRBV6-2 or TRBV6-3 and TRBJ1-3; TRBD1 matches 7 bases. This CDR3 is 18 amino acids long. J was trimmed by 4 bases and V by 2 bases; bases with no gene match: 14. Looked up from germline, CDR1 is MNHEY and CDR2 is SVGEGT.